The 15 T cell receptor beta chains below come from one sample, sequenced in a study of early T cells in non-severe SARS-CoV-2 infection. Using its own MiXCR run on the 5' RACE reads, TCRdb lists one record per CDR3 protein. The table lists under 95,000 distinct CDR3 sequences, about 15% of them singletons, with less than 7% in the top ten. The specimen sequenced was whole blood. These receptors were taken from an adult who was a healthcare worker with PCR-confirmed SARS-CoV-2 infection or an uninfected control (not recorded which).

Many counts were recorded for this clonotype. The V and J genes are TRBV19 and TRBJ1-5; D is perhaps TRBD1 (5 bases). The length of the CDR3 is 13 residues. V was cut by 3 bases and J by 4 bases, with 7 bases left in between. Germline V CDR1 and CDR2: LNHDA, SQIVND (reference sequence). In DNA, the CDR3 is TGTGCCAGTAGTATGTGGGGGAATCAGCCCCAGCATTTT. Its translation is CASSMWGNQPQHF.

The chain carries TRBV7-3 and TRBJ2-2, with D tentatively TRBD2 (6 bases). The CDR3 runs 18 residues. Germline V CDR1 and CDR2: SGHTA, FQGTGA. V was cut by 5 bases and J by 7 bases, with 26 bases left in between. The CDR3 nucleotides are TGTGCCAGCAGCAGGGGCAATGTGGGGAGGTTAACCGGCGGGGAGCTGTTTTTT. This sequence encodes CASSRGNVGRLTGGELFF.

The CDR3 region is CASSKTYEQYF. CDR3 bases: TGTGCCAGCAGTAAAACCTACGAGCAGTACTTC. The chain links TRBV6-1 to TRBJ2-7, with D unresolved. The CDR3 extends over 11 amino acids. Germline values: CDR1 MNHNS, CDR2 SASEGT. V shed 5 bases and J shed 2 bases, with 4 bases lying between them.

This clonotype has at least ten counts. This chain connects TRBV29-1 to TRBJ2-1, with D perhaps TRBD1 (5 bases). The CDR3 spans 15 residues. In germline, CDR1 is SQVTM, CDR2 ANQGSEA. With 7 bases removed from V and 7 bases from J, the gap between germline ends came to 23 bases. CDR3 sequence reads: CSAETELQLVNEQFF. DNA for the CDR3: TGCAGCGCCGAGACAGAATTACAGCTAGTGAATGAGCAGTTCTTC.

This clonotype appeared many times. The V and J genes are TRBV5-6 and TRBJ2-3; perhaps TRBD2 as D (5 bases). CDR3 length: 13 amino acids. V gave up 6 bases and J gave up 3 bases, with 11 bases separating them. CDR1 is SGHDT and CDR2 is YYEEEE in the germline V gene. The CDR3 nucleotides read TGTGCCAGCAACCGCCGGGGTACAGATACGCAGTATTTT. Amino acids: CASNRRGTDTQYF.

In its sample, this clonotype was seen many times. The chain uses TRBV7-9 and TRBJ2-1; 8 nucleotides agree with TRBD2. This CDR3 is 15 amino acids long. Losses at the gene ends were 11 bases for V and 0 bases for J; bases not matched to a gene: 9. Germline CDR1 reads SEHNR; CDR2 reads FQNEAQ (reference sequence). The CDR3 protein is CAGISGSSSYNEQFF. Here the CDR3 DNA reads TGTGCCGGAATAAGCGGGAGTAGCTCCTACAATGAGCAGTTCTTC.

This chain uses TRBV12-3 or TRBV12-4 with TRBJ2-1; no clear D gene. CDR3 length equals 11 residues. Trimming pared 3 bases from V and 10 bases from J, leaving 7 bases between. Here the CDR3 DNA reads TGTGCCAGCAGTTTTTCCCGGGAGCAGTTCTTC. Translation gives CASSFSREQFF.

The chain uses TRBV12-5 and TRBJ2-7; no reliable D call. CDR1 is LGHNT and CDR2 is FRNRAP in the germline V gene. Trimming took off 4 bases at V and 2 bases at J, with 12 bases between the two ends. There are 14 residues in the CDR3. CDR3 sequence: CASGSSAQAYEQYF. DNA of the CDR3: TGTGCTAGTGGTTCCTCGGCGCAGGCCTACGAGCAGTACTTC.

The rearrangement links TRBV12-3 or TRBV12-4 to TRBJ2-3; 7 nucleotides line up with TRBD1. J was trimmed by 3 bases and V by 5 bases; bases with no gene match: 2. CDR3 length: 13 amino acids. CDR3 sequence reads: CASSEQGTDTQYF. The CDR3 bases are TGTGCCAGCAGTGAACAGGGGACAGATACGCAGTATTTT.

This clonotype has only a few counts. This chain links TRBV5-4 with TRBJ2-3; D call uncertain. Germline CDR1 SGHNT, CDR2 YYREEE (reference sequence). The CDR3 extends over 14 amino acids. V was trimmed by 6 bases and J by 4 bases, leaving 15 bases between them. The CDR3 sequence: CASTWGPGADTQYF. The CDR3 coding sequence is TGTGCCAGCACCTGGGGTCCAGGCGCAGATACGCAGTATTTT.

For the CDR3, the DNA is TGCAGTGCTAGAAACTCGTTGGGACAGGGTAACGAGCAGTACTTC. It codes for CSARNSLGQGNEQYF. The genes are TRBV20-1 and TRBJ2-7; 9 positions match TRBD1. CDR1 is DFQATT, CDR2 SNEGSKA, per germline (reference sequence). The CDR3 has 15 residues. After removal of 2 bases from V and 5 bases from J, the junction contained 10 bases not matched to a gene.

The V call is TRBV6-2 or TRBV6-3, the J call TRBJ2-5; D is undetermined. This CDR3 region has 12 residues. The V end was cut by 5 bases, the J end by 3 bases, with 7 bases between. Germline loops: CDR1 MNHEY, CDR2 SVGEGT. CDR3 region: CASSAAEETQYF. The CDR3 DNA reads TGTGCCAGCAGTGCCGCAGAAGAGACCCAGTACTTC.

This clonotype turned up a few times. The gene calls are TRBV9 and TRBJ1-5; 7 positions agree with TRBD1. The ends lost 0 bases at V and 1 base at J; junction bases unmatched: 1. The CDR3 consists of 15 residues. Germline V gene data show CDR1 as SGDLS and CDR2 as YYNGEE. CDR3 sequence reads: CASSVEGASNQPQHF. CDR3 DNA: TGTGCCAGCAGCGTAGAGGGGGCGAGCAATCAGCCCCAGCATTTT.

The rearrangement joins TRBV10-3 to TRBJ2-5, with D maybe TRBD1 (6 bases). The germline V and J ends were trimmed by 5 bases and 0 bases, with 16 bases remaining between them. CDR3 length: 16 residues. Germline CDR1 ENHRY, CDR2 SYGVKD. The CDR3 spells CAISTTITGYQETQYF. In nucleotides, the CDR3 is TGTGCCATCAGTACGACAATTACAGGGTACCAAGAGACCCAGTACTTC.

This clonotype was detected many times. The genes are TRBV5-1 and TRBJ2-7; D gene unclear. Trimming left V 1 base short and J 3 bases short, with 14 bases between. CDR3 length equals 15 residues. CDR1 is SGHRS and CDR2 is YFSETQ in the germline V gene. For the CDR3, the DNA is TGCGCCAGCAGCTTGTGGTCCGACCGAATCTACGAGCAGTACTTC. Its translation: CASSLWSDRIYEQYF.